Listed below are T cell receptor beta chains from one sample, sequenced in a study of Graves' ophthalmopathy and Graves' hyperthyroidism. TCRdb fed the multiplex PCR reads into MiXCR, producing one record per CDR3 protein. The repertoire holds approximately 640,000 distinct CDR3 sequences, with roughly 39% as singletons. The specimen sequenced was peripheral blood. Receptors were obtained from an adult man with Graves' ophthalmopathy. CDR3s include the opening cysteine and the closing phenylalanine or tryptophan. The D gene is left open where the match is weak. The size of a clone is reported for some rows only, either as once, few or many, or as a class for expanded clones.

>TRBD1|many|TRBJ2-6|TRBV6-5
TGTGCCAGCAGCTTCCTGGACAGGGGCTCTGGGGCCAACGTCCTGACTTTC
CASSFLDRGSGANVLTF
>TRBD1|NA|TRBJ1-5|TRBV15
TGTGCCACCGCGACAGGGGGCGATACCTACGAGCATTTT
CATATGGDTYEHF
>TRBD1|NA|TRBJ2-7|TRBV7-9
TGTGCCAGCAGCCCCGAACCAAAAGAGGGACAGACCACCTACGAGCAGTACTTC
CASSPEPKEGQTTYEQYF
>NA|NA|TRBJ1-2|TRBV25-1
TGTGCCAGCAGTGATCACCCCGCGGGCTATGGCTACACCTTC
CASSDHPAGYGYTF
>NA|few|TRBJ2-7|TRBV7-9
TGTGCCAGCAGCCCCCCAGAAGGGCGGAGCTCCTACGAGCAGTACTTC
CASSPPEGRSSYEQYF
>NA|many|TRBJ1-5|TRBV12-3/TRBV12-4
TGTGCCAGCAGTTTAGGTCGGGCGGATAGCAATCAGCCCCAGCATTTT
CASSLGRADSNQPQHF
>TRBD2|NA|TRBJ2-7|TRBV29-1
TGCAGCGCTTACGGGGGGGGGTTTTACGAGCAGTACTTC
CSAYGGGFYEQYF
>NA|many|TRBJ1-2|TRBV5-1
TGCGCCAGCAGCTTGGCTAACCAGAGGGGCGGCTACACCTTC
CASSLANQRGGYTF
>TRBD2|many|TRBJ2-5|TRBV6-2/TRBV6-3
TGTGCCAGCAGTCGAGGACTAGCGGGGTTGGAGACCCAGTACTTC
CASSRGLAGLETQYF
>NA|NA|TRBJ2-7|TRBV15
TGTGCCACCAGCAGAGGGCCGGATGGGGCCCAGTACTTC
CATSRGPDGAQYF
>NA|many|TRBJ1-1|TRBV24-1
TGTGCCACCAGTGAAAGAGGTGCACCTGAAGCTTTCTTT
CATSERGAPEAFF
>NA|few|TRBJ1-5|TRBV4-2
TGTGCCAGCAGCCAAGGAGTACAGGTTAGCAATCAGCCCCAGCATTTT
CASSQGVQVSNQPQHF
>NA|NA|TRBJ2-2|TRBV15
TGTGCCACCGAGGAGACGGACACCGGGGTCGGGGAGCTGTTTTTT
CATEETDTGVGELFF
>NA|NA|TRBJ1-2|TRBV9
TGTGCCAGCAGCGTAGGGGGGGAGTTCTTATATGGCTACACCTTC
CASSVGGEFLYGYTF
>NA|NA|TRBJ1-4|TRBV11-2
TGTGCCAGCAGCTTAGCGCGTCAGAGAAATGAAAAACTGTTTTTT
CASSLARQRNEKLFF
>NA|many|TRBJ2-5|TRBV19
TGTGCCAGTAGGAGCGCGGGGCCACAAGAGACCCAGTACTTC
CASRSAGPQETQYF
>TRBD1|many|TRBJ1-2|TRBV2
TGTGCCAGCAGGGGTGGACAGGGGGCGGATGGCTACACCTTC
CASRGGQGADGYTF
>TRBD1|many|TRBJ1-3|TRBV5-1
TGCGCCAGCAGTGCGGACAGGGGGAGAAACACCATATATTTT
CASSADRGRNTIYF
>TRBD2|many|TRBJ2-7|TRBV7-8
TGTGCCAGCGGGCTCAATGGCGGGAGTGGCGAGCAGTACTTC
CASGLNGGSGEQYF
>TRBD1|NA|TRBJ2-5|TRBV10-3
TGTGCCATCAGCACAGGGGAAGAGACCCAGTACTTC
CAISTGEETQYF
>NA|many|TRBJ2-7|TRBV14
TGTGCCAGCAGCCAAGACCAGGGCGCGGGGGAGCAGTACTTC
CASSQDQGAGEQYF
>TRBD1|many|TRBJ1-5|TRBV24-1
TGTGCCACCAGTGATAGGGACAGGGATAAGCCCCAGCATTTT
CATSDRDRDKPQHF
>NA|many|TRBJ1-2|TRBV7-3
TGTGCCAGCAGCAGGGGACCGGCTAGTTCAGAAGGCTACACCTTC
CASSRGPASSEGYTF
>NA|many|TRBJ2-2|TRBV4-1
TGCGCCAGCAGCCATGTTTCTGGCACCGGGGAGCTGTTTTTT
CASSHVSGTGELFF
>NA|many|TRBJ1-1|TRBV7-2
TGTGCCAGCAGCTTAAATCAAGTCATGAACACTGAAGCTTTCTTT
CASSLNQVMNTEAFF
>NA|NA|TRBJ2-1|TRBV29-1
TGCAGCGTAAGCGGTCCCAGCTCCTACAATGAGCAGTTCTTC
CSVSGPSSYNEQFF
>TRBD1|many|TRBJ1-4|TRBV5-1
TGCGCCAGCAGCCAGGACAGGCCGAATGAAAAACTGTTTTTT
CASSQDRPNEKLFF
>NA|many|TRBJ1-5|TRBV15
TGTGCCACCAGCAGAGAAGGGAATAGCAATCAGCCCCAGCATTTT
CATSREGNSNQPQHF
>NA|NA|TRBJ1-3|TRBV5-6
TGTGCCAGCAGCCAAGCCGCGAATGGAAACATCATATATTTT
CASSQAANGNIIYF
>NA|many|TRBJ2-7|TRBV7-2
TGTGCCAGCAGCTTAGGGAGACTAGGGGGAACCGAGCAGTACTTC
CASSLGRLGGTEQYF
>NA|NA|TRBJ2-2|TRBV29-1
TGCAGCGTTGAACTATCGGGGGAGCTGTTTTTT
CSVELSGELFF
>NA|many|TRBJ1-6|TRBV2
TGTGCCAGCAGTGAAAGGGCAGGGGTGAGATCACCCCTCCACTTT
CASSERAGVRSPLHF
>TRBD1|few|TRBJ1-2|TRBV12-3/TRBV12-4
TGTGCCACTAAGGGACAGGGGCCTCTGTATTATGGCTACACCTTC
CATKGQGPLYYGYTF
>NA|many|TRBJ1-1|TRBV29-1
TGCAGCGTTGAAGAAGCCAGGGGAGGCACTGAAGCTTTCTTT
CSVEEARGGTEAFF
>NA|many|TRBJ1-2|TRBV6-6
TGTGCCAGCAGTCGGGACCATGGCTACACCTTC
CASSRDHGYTF
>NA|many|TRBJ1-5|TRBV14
TGTGCCAGCAGCCAAGATTGTTCCAGGGGAGGTAGCAATCAGCCCCAGCATTTT
CASSQDCSRGGSNQPQHF
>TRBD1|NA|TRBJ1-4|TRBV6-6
TGTGCCAGCAGTCAGGGACAGCTGATAAAACTGTTTTTT
CASSQGQLIKLFF
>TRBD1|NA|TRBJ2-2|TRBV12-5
TGTGCTAGTGGTTTCCTCCTTGGACAGGGGATCACCGGGGAGCTGTTTTTT
CASGFLLGQGITGELFF
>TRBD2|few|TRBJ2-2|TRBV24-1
TGTGCCACCAGTGGAGTAGCGGGAGAACCCGGGGAGCTGTTTTTT
CATSGVAGEPGELFF
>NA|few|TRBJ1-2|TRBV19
TGTGCCAGTAGTTTGGGCCCGGGACCCTATGGCTACACCTTC
CASSLGPGPYGYTF
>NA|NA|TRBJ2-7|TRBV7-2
TGTGCCAGCAGCTTGGCCGGGCCAGCAGCGACCTACGAGCAGTACTTC
CASSLAGPAATYEQYF
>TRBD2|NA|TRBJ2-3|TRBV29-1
TGCAGCGTTAACGGCGCGGGAGGGAGGGTGACAGATACGCAGTATTTT
CSVNGAGGRVTDTQYF
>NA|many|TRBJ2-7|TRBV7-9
TGTGCCAGCAGCTTAGGAGATGGGGGATCCTACGAGCAGTACTTC
CASSLGDGGSYEQYF
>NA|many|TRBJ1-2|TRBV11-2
TGTGCCAGCAGCCAAAAAGGAAACTATGGCTACACCTTC
CASSQKGNYGYTF
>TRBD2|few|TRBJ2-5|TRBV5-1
TGCGCCAGCAGCTTGGCTGGGACTAGCGGGATGAAGACCCAGTACTTC
CASSLAGTSGMKTQYF
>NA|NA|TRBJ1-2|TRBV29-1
TGCAGTGACTTGGGGCTGGCGTATGGCTACACCTTC
CSDLGLAYGYTF
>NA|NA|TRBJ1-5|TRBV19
TGTGCCAGTAGTATATTAGGACATAAGAATAGCAATCAGCCCCAGCATTTT
CASSILGHKNSNQPQHF
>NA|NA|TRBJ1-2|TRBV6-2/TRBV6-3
TGTGCCAGGCGAACCTATGGCTACACCTTC
CARRTYGYTF
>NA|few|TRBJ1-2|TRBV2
TGTGCCAGCAGTTTTGACAAGTATGGCTACACCTTC
CASSFDKYGYTF
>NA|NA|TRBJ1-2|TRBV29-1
TGCAGCGCCGGGGGTTCTAACTATGGCTACACCTTC
CSAGGSNYGYTF
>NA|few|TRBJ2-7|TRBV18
TGTGCCAGCTCACCGGCGACAGGAAACTACGAGCAGTACTTC
CASSPATGNYEQYF